The next 16 T cell receptor beta chains were all read from a single sample in a study of T cells in women clearing cervical HPV infection. Data came from immunoSEQ multiplex PCR; TCRdb stores just in-frame clones and leaves some out. Its listing shows about 48,000 clones. Sequenced material: blood buffy coat. The source is a woman aged 18-70 years with a cervical HPV16 infection that either progressed to CIN3+ or cleared (not recorded which).

Concerning this clone: The missing CDR3 end, 3 residues past where the read stops, is filled in from the germline J gene. The V and J genes are TRBV6-2 or TRBV6-3 and TRBJ2-7, with 10 bases lining up with TRBD2. The V gene end was trimmed by 7 bases and the J gene end by 3 bases; junction bases not matched to a gene: 6. The germline gives CDR1 MNHEY, CDR2 SVGEGT. The CDR3 is made up of 14 amino acids. The CDR3 DNA, read in part, is TGTGCCAGCACCAAAGCGGGAGGGCTCTACGAG. Translated, it gives CASTKAGGLYE. The whole CDR3 reads CASTKAGGLYEQYF.

Turning to this clone: The DNA ends 3 residues before the CDR3 does, and the rest of the CDR3 is filled in from the germline J gene. The V call is TRBV5-1, the J call TRBJ1-6, with D perhaps TRBD1 (5 bases). The CDR3 is made up of 17 amino acids. From germline, CDR1 is SGHRS and CDR2 YFSETQ. V was trimmed by 0 bases and J by 6 bases, leaving 16 bases between them. This CDR3 is CASSLDAGHRPNSPLHF. Incomplete CDR3 DNA: TGCGCCAGCAGCTTGGACGCGGGGCACCGACCTAATTCACCC.

On this clone: The CDR3 end is not reached by the read, which stops 3 residues before it; the germline J gene fills it in. V is TRBV29-1 and J is TRBJ2-1, with 9 bases aligning to TRBD1. In germline, CDR1 is SQVTM, CDR2 ANQGSEA. This CDR3 has 14 residues. V dropped 4 bases and J dropped 1; count of bases not matched to a gene: 2. The sequenced CDR3 bases are TGCAGCGTTGGGGGGACAGGGTCCTACAATGAG. Protein sequence: CSVGGTGSYNE. From start to end, the CDR3 is CSVGGTGSYNEQFF.

Comments on this clone: The read terminates 3 residues before the CDR3 end, so the remaining end is supplied by the germline J gene. The chain employs TRBV6-2 or TRBV6-3 and TRBJ1-6, with 7 bases that match TRBD1. Losses at the gene ends were 6 bases for V and 8 bases for J; bases not matched to a gene: 13. This CDR3 comprises 16 residues. The germline V gene has CDR1 MNHEY and CDR2 SVGEGT. CDR3 DNA, as far as it was read: TGTGCCAGCAGAGGGAGGGGGCGAGTCCCCGATTCACCC. Encoded protein: CASRGRGRVPDSP. The entire CDR3 protein is CASRGRGRVPDSPLHF.

As regards this clone: The read finishes 3 residues shy of the CDR3 end, and the germline J gene is used to complete it. V and J are TRBV2 and TRBJ2-5, with D perhaps being TRBD1 or TRBD2 (6 bases each). CDR3 length equals 14 residues. Germline V gene sequence: CDR1 SNHLY, CDR2 FYNNEI. Deletions cut 3 bases from V and 2 bases from J, with 10 bases between. Incomplete CDR3 DNA: TGTGCCAGCAGTGATAGGAGGGGGCAAGAGACC. The encoded protein is CASSDRRGQET. In full, the CDR3 reads CASSDRRGQETQYF.

Of note for this clone: The CDR3 is cut off 3 residues early in the read; its end comes from the germline J gene. This chain links TRBV19 with TRBJ1-1, with D unclear. This CDR3 has 13 residues. V was trimmed by 5 bases and J by 1 base, leaving 8 bases between them. CDR1 and CDR2 from the germline V gene are LNHDA and SQIVND (reference sequence). CDR3 DNA, as far as it was read: TGTGCCAGTAGTCCCTCGGGGAACACTGAA. Protein: CASSPSGNTE. The complete CDR3 protein is CASSPSGNTEAFF.

In the case of this clone: Coverage ceases 3 residues before the CDR3 finishes, and the germline J gene fills in the end. V gene TRBV20-1 combines with J gene TRBJ2-7; D uncertain. The CDR3 is 11 amino acids. The germline V gene encodes CDR1 DFQATT and CDR2 SNEGSKA (reference sequence). The V and J ends lost 0 bases and 5 bases respectively, with 5 bases between them. Partial CDR3 DNA: TGCAGTGCTAGAGATCTAGACGAG. Translating gives CSARDLDE. In full, the CDR3 reads CSARDLDEQYF.

Concerning this clone itself: The missing CDR3 end, 3 residues past where the read stops, is filled in from the germline J gene. The chain employs TRBV6-2 or TRBV6-3 and TRBJ1-5; TRBD1 agrees at 9 bases. V lost 6 bases to trimming and J lost 6 bases; unmatched junction nucleotides: 6. The CDR3 is 14 residues long. Germline-derived CDR1 and CDR2 are MNHEY and SVGEGT. CDR3 in amino acids: CASRPGQGGQPQHF. CDR3 bases read: TGTGCCAGCAGACCGGGACAGGGAGGTCAGCCC.

For this clone: The read comes to an end 3 residues before the CDR3 does, leaving the germline J gene to fill in the end. The chain combines TRBV7-3 with TRBJ1-1, with 7 bases fitting TRBD1. The CDR3 spans 14 residues. Germline CDR1 is SGHTA and CDR2 is FQGTGA. Unmatched junction bases numbered 10, after V lost 8 bases and J lost 4 bases. The CDR3: CASRRGVWSTEAFF. The part of the CDR3 DNA that was read is TGTGCCAGCCGCAGGGGGGTCTGGAGCACTGAA.

Comments on this clone: Read sequence stops 3 residues before the CDR3 end, and the germline J gene provides the missing end. The rearrangement uses TRBV20-1 and TRBJ1-1; the D gene is possibly TRBD1 (5 bases). This CDR3 is 18 amino acids long. Trimming cost V 3 bases and J 6 bases, with 29 bases left between them. Per the germline V gene, CDR1 is DFQATT and CDR2 is SNEGSKA (reference sequence). The CDR3 DNA, read in part, is TGCAGTGCTAGGGGGTCCGAGGGGTGGATTGGTGAGGGATCTGAA. Translation gives CSARGSEGWIGEGSE. In full, the CDR3 reads CSARGSEGWIGEGSEAFF.

Note on this clone: The CDR3 extends 3 residues past the end of the read, so its final part is completed from the germline J gene. V usage is TRBV18 and J usage is TRBJ2-7; TRBD1 is a possible D gene (6 bases). Germline V gene sequence: CDR1 KGHSH, CDR2 LQKENI. This CDR3 spans 16 amino acids. The V end lost 6 bases, the J end lost 0 bases, and 18 bases lay between the germline ends. CDR3 DNA (partial): TGTGCCAGCTCGCCTGTGCCAGGGGTTAACTCCTACGAG. Protein product: CASSPVPGVNSYE. The CDR3, in full, reads CASSPVPGVNSYEQYF.

Concerning this clone: The CDR3 is cut off 3 residues early in the read; its end comes from the germline J gene. The gene calls are TRBV2 and TRBJ1-2, with D possibly being TRBD1 (6 bases). Between the trimmed V and J ends, which lost 6 bases and 7 bases, there was a span of 15 bases. Per the germline V gene, CDR1 is SNHLY and CDR2 is FYNNEI. This CDR3 contains 13 residues. The CDR3 loop is CASREGTPAGYTF. CDR3 bases read: TGTGCCAGCAGAGAGGGGACACCCGCTGGC.

Regarding this clone: Read coverage stops 3 residues before the CDR3 terminus; the germline J gene supplies the remainder. The chain is built from TRBV2 and TRBJ1-2; D uncertain. V lost 3 bases and J lost 5, with 13 bases in between. The CDR3 spans 14 residues. Germline lookup yields CDR1 SNHLY and CDR2 FYNNEI. CDR3 sequence reads: CASSEFKRGYGYTF. The covered CDR3 bases are TGTGCCAGCAGTGAGTTCAAGCGGGGTTATGGC.

In the case of this clone: The missing CDR3 end, 3 residues past where the read stops, is filled in from the germline J gene. The chain recombines TRBV18 with TRBJ2-2; 7 nucleotides match TRBD1. This CDR3 has 16 residues. From germline, CDR1 is KGHSH and CDR2 LQKENI. Germline trimming cut 4 bases from V and 5 bases from J; bases unmatched to any gene: 10. CDR3 sequence reads: CASSLSGTVKTGELFF. The sequenced CDR3 bases are TGTGCCAGCTCACTCTCGGGGACAGTGAAAACCGGGGAG.

A note on this clone: The CDR3 end lies 3 residues beyond the end of the read and is filled in from the germline J gene. J is TRBJ2-5 and V is TRBV6-1; D tentatively reads TRBD1 or TRBD2 (5 bases each). The CDR3 length is 14 residues. Germline V gene data show CDR1 as MNHNS and CDR2 as SASEGT. Trimming left V 2 bases short and J 5 bases short, with 12 bases between. The DNA read from the CDR3 is TGTGCCAGCAGTGAAACGGTGAGGGGCGAGACC. The encoded protein is CASSETVRGET. The CDR3 in its entirety is CASSETVRGETQYF.

Note on this clone: The read stops 3 residues short of the end of the CDR3; the missing end is completed from the germline J gene. This chain links TRBV20-1 with TRBJ2-1, with 9 bases aligning to TRBD2. This CDR3 spans 15 amino acids. J lost 1 base, V lost 1 base, and 2 bases had no gene match. Germline values: CDR1 DFQATT, CDR2 SNEGSKA (reference sequence). The covered CDR3 bases are TGCAGTGCTAGAGTGACTAGCGGATCCTACAATGAG. This translates into CSARVTSGSYNE. In full, the CDR3 is CSARVTSGSYNEQFF.